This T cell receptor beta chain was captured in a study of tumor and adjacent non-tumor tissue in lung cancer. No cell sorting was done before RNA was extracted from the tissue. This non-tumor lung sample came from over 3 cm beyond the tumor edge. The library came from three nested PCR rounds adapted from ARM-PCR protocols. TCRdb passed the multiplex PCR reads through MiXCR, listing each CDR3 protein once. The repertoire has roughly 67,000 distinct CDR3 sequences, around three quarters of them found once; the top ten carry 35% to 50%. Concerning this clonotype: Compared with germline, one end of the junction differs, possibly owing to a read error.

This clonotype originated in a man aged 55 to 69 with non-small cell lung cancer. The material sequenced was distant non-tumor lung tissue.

CDR3 sequence reads: CTSSLGHGNTEAFF. CDR3 in DNA: TGTACCAGCAGTCTCGGACATGGGAATACTGAAGCTTTCTTT. The V gene is TRBV6-5, the J gene TRBJ1-1, with D possibly matching TRBD1 (5 bases). In germline, CDR1 is MNHEY, CDR2 SVGAGI. The CDR3 length is 14 residues.